This note documents a single T cell receptor (beta chain) sequence. Trimming stripped 4 bases from V and 2 bases from J, with 14 bases between. Germline values: CDR1 KGHSH, CDR2 LQKENI. This CDR3 region has 15 residues. Clones were read by immunoSEQ multiplex PCR, and TCRdb kept only the in-frame ones, dropping some. The sample lists around 400,000 clones, approximately 89% occurring once. The record originates from a study of blood T cell repertoires in COVID-19. The TCR was taken from a woman aged 25-40 years who had recovered from COVID-19. Sequencing input: PBMCs or T cells enriched from blood (not recorded which). The rearrangement joins TRBV18 to TRBJ1-1, with D possibly matching TRBD1 (6 bases). The CDR3: CASSLGQQGNTEAFF. The CDR3 DNA is TGTGCCAGCTCACTGGGCCAACAGGGCAACACTGAAGCTTTCTTT.